Listed here are 11 T cell receptor beta chains from one sample, sequenced in a study of cytomegalovirus exposure and HLA in healthy donors. The PCR made use of 60 Vbeta and 13 Jbeta primers. Sequencing was performed with immunoSEQ multiplex PCR; in TCRdb, only in-frame clones are kept and a portion is missing. There are around 83,000 clones in the sample; around 80% occur only once, and about 4.5% lies in the top ten. Sequenced material: PBMCs. The receptors come from a male donor in good health and CMV-seropositive.

In nucleotides, the CDR3 is TGCGCCAGCAGCTTCAACAGGGGTGCAGATACGCAGTATTTT. It codes for CASSFNRGADTQYF. V usage is TRBV5-1 and J usage is TRBJ2-3; 7 bases are shared with TRBD1. The V gene end was trimmed by 2 bases and the J gene end by 4 bases; junction bases not matched to a gene: 4. Germline V lookup: CDR1 SGHRS, CDR2 YFSETQ. CDR3 length: 14 residues.

V gene TRBV11-2 combines with J gene TRBJ2-6; 7 bases match TRBD1. V lost 5 bases, J lost 2 bases, and 3 bases stayed unmatched. This CDR3 has 15 amino acids. Germline V gene sequence: CDR1 SGHAT, CDR2 FQNNGV. The CDR3 coding sequence is TGTGCCAGCAGCGAAACAGGGGCTGGGGCCAACGTCCTGACTTTC. It codes for CASSETGAGANVLTF.

The chain couples TRBV30 to TRBJ1-5; 7 positions agree with TRBD1. The ends lost 0 bases at V and 7 bases at J; junction bases unmatched: 0. The CDR3 runs to 12 residues. The germline V gene encodes CDR1 GTSNPN and CDR2 SVGIG (reference sequence). CDR3 residues: CAWSVGGQPQHF. The CDR3 DNA sequence: TGTGCCTGGAGTGTAGGGGGCCAGCCCCAGCATTTT.

In the case of this clone: A junction boundary mismatches the germline segment, possibly from a read error. The V gene is TRBV6-1, the J gene TRBJ2-1; 8 bases map to TRBD2. This CDR3 has 13 residues. Germline V lookup: CDR1 MNHNS, CDR2 SASEGT. CDR3 amino acids: CASSKAGEGEQFF. CDR3 bases: TGTGCCAGCAGTAAAGCGGGGGAGGGTGAGCAGTTCTTC.

The V gene is TRBV6-4, the J gene TRBJ2-3; TRBD2 aligns across 10 bases. Germline V gives CDR1 MRHNA, CDR2 SNTAGT. The CDR3 is 16 residues long. Trimming at V came to 0 bases and at J to 0 bases, leaving 0 bases not matched to a gene. CDR3 sequence: CASSDSTSGSTDTQYF. The CDR3 bases are TGTGCCAGCAGTGACTCGACTAGCGGGAGCACAGATACGCAGTATTTT.

The chain carries TRBV29-1 and TRBJ2-1, with 8 bases fitting TRBD1. The length of the CDR3 is 15 residues. Germline V gives CDR1 SQVTM, CDR2 ANQGSEA. Germline trimming cut 0 bases from V and 3 bases from J; bases unmatched to any gene: 4. The CDR3 DNA follows: TGCAGCGTTGAAGATCCGGACAGGGTCTACAATGAGCAGTTCTTC. Residues: CSVEDPDRVYNEQFF.

The chain combines TRBV6-6 with TRBJ2-3; D is undetermined. There are 13 residues in the CDR3. V lost 5 bases, J lost 6 bases, and 12 bases lay in between. Germline V CDR1 and CDR2: MNHNY, SVGAGI (reference sequence). The CDR3 DNA reads as TGTGCCAGCAGTCTACTACAAAAGGATACGCAGTATTTT. This translates into CASSLLQKDTQYF.

The rearrangement joins TRBV7-8 to TRBJ1-5; D not resolved. Looked up from germline, CDR1 is SGHVS and CDR2 is FQNEAQ. The length of the CDR3 is 14 residues. Trimming removed 8 bases at V and 7 bases at J, with 18 bases between. The chain's CDR3 is CASHRMEGRQPQHF. CDR3 coding DNA: TGTGCCAGCCACCGGATGGAGGGTCGCCAGCCCCAGCATTTT. Using reference TRBV7-8 and TRBJ1-5 for the parts outside the CDR3, the full variable domain is GAGVSQSPRYKVAKRGQDVALRCDPISGHVSLFWYQQALGQGPEFLTYFQNEAQLDKSGLPSDRFFAERPEGSVSTLKIQRTQQEDSAVYLCASHRMEGRQPQHFGDGTRLSIL.

The gene calls are TRBV4-2 and TRBJ2-7, with D uncertain. The ends were cut back, 1 base at V and 0 bases at J, with 4 bases in the middle. The CDR3 totals 13 residues. Per germline, CDR1 LGHNA and CDR2 YNFKEQ. CDR3 in amino acids: CASSQGDSYEQYF. As DNA, the CDR3 is TGTGCCAGCAGCCAAGGAGACTCCTACGAGCAGTACTTC.

The gene calls are TRBV21-1 and TRBJ1-2; the listed D gene, TRBD1, was not tested against the DNA. TRBV21-1 is described as a pseudogene. This CDR3 has 15 amino acids. In nucleotides, the CDR3 is TGTGCCAGCAGCAAAGGCGCAGGGGGCTACTATGGCTACACCTTC. It is translated as CASSKGAGGYYGYTF.

The chain links TRBV27 to TRBJ2-7; 8 nucleotides agree with TRBD2. V lost 8 bases to trimming and J lost 0 bases; unmatched junction nucleotides: 6. Germline CDR1 reads MNHEY; CDR2 reads SMNVEV (reference sequence). The CDR3 extends over 14 amino acids. Here the CDR3 DNA reads TGTGCCAGCTGGGTAGCGGGAACCTCCTACGAGCAGTACTTC. Its protein is CASWVAGTSYEQYF.